The next 11 T cell receptor beta chains were all read from a single sample in a study of T cell responses to AZD1222 COVID-19 vaccine. The data were produced by immunoSEQ multiplex PCR, yet TCRdb's version contains in-frame clones alone and is incomplete. The sample holds around 80,000 clones, nearly 90% seen once. This material consisted of peripheral blood, taken on day 0 of AZD1222 vaccination. These receptors all stem from an adult in good health.

The chain combines TRBV7-2 with TRBJ2-2; 11 nucleotides agree with TRBD2. Germline V gene data show CDR1 as SGHTA and CDR2 as FQGNSA. Trimming removed 2 bases from V and 2 bases from J; junction bases left unmatched: 1. This CDR3 is 16 amino acids long. The CDR3: CASSLLAGGNTGELFF. CDR3 coding DNA: TGTGCCAGCAGCTTACTAGCGGGGGGAAACACCGGGGAGCTGTTTTTT.

This chain joins TRBV12-3 or TRBV12-4 and TRBJ1-1; D unresolved. The CDR3 contains 12 residues. Trimming took 7 bases from V and 3 from J, leaving 9 bases between them. DNA of the CDR3: TGTGCCAGCAAACGGCGGGACACTGAAGCTTTCTTT. Translation gives CASKRRDTEAFF.

The chain is built from TRBV7-9 and TRBJ2-1; 9 bases are shared with TRBD2. The CDR3 is 15 residues long. V shed 5 bases and J 4 bases; nucleotides not matched to a gene: 6. The germline gives CDR1 SEHNR, CDR2 FQNEAQ (reference sequence). The CDR3 DNA sequence: TGTGCCAGCAGCATACCTAGCGGGATTTACAATGAGCAGTTCTTC. This codes for CASSIPSGIYNEQFF.

V and J are TRBV29-1 and TRBJ2-7; D is ambiguous. This CDR3 spans 11 amino acids. The V gene lost 3 bases and the J gene lost 9 bases, with 12 bases spanning the gap. From germline, CDR1 is SQVTM and CDR2 ANQGSEA. CDR3 amino acids: CSVEAWARQYV. The CDR3 region has the DNA TGCAGCGTTGAGGCGTGGGCGAGGCAGTACGTC.

The chain is built from TRBV10-3 and TRBJ1-5; no firm D call. The CDR3 has 12 residues. The V gene's germline CDR1 is ENHRY and CDR2 SYGVKD. V lost 6 bases and J 4 bases, leaving 7 bases between the germline ends. CDR3 nucleotide sequence: TGTGCCATCAGCGCGGTGAATCAGCCCCAGCATTTT. It specifies CAISAVNQPQHF.

The chain couples TRBV5-5 to TRBJ2-7, with 8 positions matching TRBD1. The CDR3 has 15 amino acids. Germline V gene sequence: CDR1 SGHKS, CDR2 YYEKEE (reference sequence). The ends lost 4 bases at V and 0 bases at J; junction bases unmatched: 6. The CDR3 bases are TGTGCCAGCAGCCTGGGACAGGAAAGCTCCTACGAGCAGTACGTC. Translation: CASSLGQESSYEQYV.

The rearrangement uses TRBV7-2 and TRBJ1-1; unclear D gene. V shed 1 base and J shed 12 bases, with 9 bases lying between them. Germline lookup yields CDR1 SGHTA and CDR2 FQGNSA. CDR3 length: 11 amino acids. The CDR3 nucleotides are TGTGCCAGCAGCTTAGTTCGGGAAACTTTCTTT. The encoded protein is CASSLVRETFF.

This clone was picked up a small number of times. The chain has TRBV12-3 or TRBV12-4 and TRBJ2-5; D is possibly TRBD2 (5 bases). The ends were cut back, 3 bases at V and 7 bases at J, with 12 bases in the middle. There are 13 residues in the CDR3. The CDR3 nucleotides are TGTGCCAGCAGTTTCGGGAATGTGAGGACCCAGTACTTC. This codes for CASSFGNVRTQYF.

The V and J genes are TRBV15 and TRBJ2-2; D may be TRBD1 or TRBD2 (6 bases each). Trimming shortened V by 11 bases and J by 6 bases, and 22 bases separated the two germline ends. The CDR3 is made up of 15 amino acids. Germline V gene sequence: CDR1 LNHNV, CDR2 YYDKDF (reference sequence). The CDR3 protein is CASMIMTGGAGELFF. The CDR3 nucleotides read TGTGCCTCGATGATCATGACAGGAGGGGCCGGGGAGCTGTTTTTT.

This clone was picked up a small number of times. Written as DNA, the CDR3 is TGCGCCAGCAGCCAAGATCGACAGGCGTTCGGCCAAGAGACCCAGTACTTC. It yields the protein CASSQDRQAFGQETQYF. V and J are TRBV4-1 and TRBJ2-5, with a tentative D call TRBD1 (6 bases). Between the trimmed V and J ends, which lost 0 bases and 1 base, there was a span of 15 bases. The CDR3 contains 17 residues. Per germline, CDR1 MGHRA and CDR2 YSYEKL.

The genes are TRBV15 and TRBJ2-6; TRBD1 might be the D (5 bases). The CDR3 runs 15 residues. V was trimmed by 3 bases and J by 4 bases, leaving 10 bases between them. Germline CDR1 and CDR2: LNHNV and YYDKDF (reference sequence). Here the CDR3 reads CATSSSGLGANVLTF. The CDR3, as DNA: TGTGCCACCAGCAGCTCAGGGCTCGGGGCCAACGTCCTGACTTTC.